This TCR beta chain was profiled in a study of T cell repertoires in cytomegalovirus infection. General study points: The study found HLA-C-restricted CMV-specific TCR beta clonotypes dominating the ex vivo response. Accumulated public TCR beta family frequency recognized individuals carrying CMV together with the relevant HLA.

With respect to this clonotype: What it binds is not known.

TCRdb reprocessed the reads with MiXCR, giving one entry per CDR3 protein. This sample has fewer than 950,000 distinct CDR3 sequences, with 30% to 35% found just once. CDR1 and CDR2 from the germline V gene are SEHNR and FQNEAQ (reference sequence). V lost 4 bases and J lost 2, with 7 bases in between. The CDR3 runs to 13 residues. Here the sequenced sample was cultured CD8+ T cells from PBMCs, taken from culture after CMV antigen stimulation. This receptor was identified in a human donor in good health (CMV status not recorded). Some clones in this sample may be carry-over from other donors' samples. The chain recombines TRBV7-9 with TRBJ2-3; no reliable D call. CDR3: CASSSRNTDTQYF. CDR3 bases: TGTGCCAGCAGCTCCCGGAACACAGATACGCAGTATTTT.